The next 10 T cell receptor beta chains were all read from a single sample in a study of T cell responses to AZD1222 COVID-19 vaccine. Assay: immunoSEQ multiplex PCR; the TCRdb copy retains only in-frame clones and omits some. The sample carries some 150,000 clones, around nine tenths recorded once. Sequences were derived from peripheral blood, sampled 28 days after the second AZD1222 dose. All receptors come from an adult who received the AZD1222 COVID-19 vaccine.

This clone was detected once. The chain links TRBV7-9 to TRBJ2-3; a weak D match, TRBD1 (6 bases). The V end was cut by 2 bases, the J end by 6 bases, with 18 bases between. The CDR3 contains 16 residues. Germline CDR1 is SEHNR and CDR2 is FQNEAQ (reference sequence). Here the CDR3 reads CASSLPQDSFKDTQYF. The CDR3 DNA follows: TGTGCCAGCAGCTTACCCCAGGACAGCTTTAAGGATACGCAGTATTTT.

The chain has TRBV18 and TRBJ1-5, with D possibly TRBD1 on 5 matching bases. V was shortened by 1 base and J by 3 bases, with 10 bases between the two germline ends. CDR1 and CDR2 (germline): KGHSH, LQKENI. This CDR3 region has 15 residues. In DNA form, the CDR3 reads TGTGCCAGCTCACCACAGGGGAGGGCCAATCAGCCCCAGCATTTT. This codes for CASSPQGRANQPQHF.

Here the CDR3 reads CASSGRSLTDTQYF. The CDR3 bases are TGTGCCAGCAGCGGGCGTAGTCTCACAGATACGCAGTATTTT. The V and J genes are TRBV5-6 and TRBJ2-3, with D uncertain. V was trimmed by 4 bases and J by 2 bases, leaving 11 bases between them. Germline CDR1 and CDR2: SGHDT and YYEEEE. The CDR3 consists of 14 residues.

The V and J genes are TRBV30 and TRBJ1-5, with 9 bases matching TRBD1. The CDR3 spans 16 residues. Germline values: CDR1 GTSNPN, CDR2 SVGIG (reference sequence). The V and J ends lost 0 bases and 6 bases, in that order; junction bases with no gene match: 9. The chain's CDR3 is CAWSVPDRGVGQPQHF. The CDR3 DNA is TGTGCCTGGAGTGTACCGGACAGGGGAGTTGGTCAGCCCCAGCATTTT.

V is TRBV10-1 and J is TRBJ1-4; a weak D match, TRBD1 (6 bases). The germline gives CDR1 WNHNN, CDR2 SYGVQD (reference sequence). V was clipped by 0 bases and J by 6 bases, with 8 bases between them. The CDR3 covers 14 residues. CDR3 sequence reads: CASSESGGDEKLFF. DNA of the CDR3: TGCGCCAGCAGTGAGTCGGGGGGCGATGAAAAACTGTTTTTT.

The rearrangement joins TRBV6-1 to TRBJ1-1; the D is unclear. The length of the CDR3 is 13 residues. With 1 base removed from V and 3 bases from J, the gap between germline ends came to 6 bases. In germline, CDR1 is MNHNS, CDR2 SASEGT. The CDR3 region is CASSEGRHTEAFF. Here the CDR3 DNA reads TGTGCCAGCAGTGAAGGGAGGCACACTGAAGCTTTCTTT.

This chain uses TRBV9 with TRBJ2-1; TRBD1 or TRBD2 may be the D gene (5 bases each). V lost 3 bases, J lost 4 bases, and 11 bases lay in between. Per germline, CDR1 SGDLS and CDR2 YYNGEE. The CDR3 sequence is 14 residues long. CDR3 sequence: CASSAPGPYNEQFF. The CDR3 nucleotides read TGTGCCAGCAGCGCACCGGGGCCTTACAATGAGCAGTTCTTC.

Only a few counts were recorded for this clone. The chain is built from TRBV12-5 and TRBJ1-5; D call uncertain. The CDR3 is made up of 13 amino acids. Germline lookup yields CDR1 LGHNT and CDR2 FRNRAP. V was shortened by 1 base and J by 6 bases, with 7 bases between the two germline ends. Written as DNA, the CDR3 is TGTGCTAGTGGTTTGGAGAATCGTCAGCCCCAGCATTTT. This codes for CASGLENRQPQHF.

V is TRBV18 and J is TRBJ2-5, with 8 positions matching TRBD1. The V segment lost 6 bases and the J segment 5 bases; nucleotides outside the gene matches: 8. The CDR3 sequence is 14 residues long. CDR1 KGHSH and CDR2 LQKENI come from the germline V gene. The DNA for the CDR3 is TGTGCCAGCTCCCAGGGACAGGCACCCGAGACCCAGTACTTC. It translates to CASSQGQAPETQYF.

The chain links TRBV6-6 to TRBJ1-5; D is unclear. The CDR3 spans 16 residues. Trimming took 0 bases from V and 1 from J, leaving 10 bases between them. From germline, CDR1 is MNHNY and CDR2 SVGAGI (reference sequence). CDR3 sequence reads: CASSYSERGSNQPQHF. In nucleotides, the CDR3 is TGTGCCAGCAGTTACTCTGAACGTGGGAGCAATCAGCCCCAGCATTTT.